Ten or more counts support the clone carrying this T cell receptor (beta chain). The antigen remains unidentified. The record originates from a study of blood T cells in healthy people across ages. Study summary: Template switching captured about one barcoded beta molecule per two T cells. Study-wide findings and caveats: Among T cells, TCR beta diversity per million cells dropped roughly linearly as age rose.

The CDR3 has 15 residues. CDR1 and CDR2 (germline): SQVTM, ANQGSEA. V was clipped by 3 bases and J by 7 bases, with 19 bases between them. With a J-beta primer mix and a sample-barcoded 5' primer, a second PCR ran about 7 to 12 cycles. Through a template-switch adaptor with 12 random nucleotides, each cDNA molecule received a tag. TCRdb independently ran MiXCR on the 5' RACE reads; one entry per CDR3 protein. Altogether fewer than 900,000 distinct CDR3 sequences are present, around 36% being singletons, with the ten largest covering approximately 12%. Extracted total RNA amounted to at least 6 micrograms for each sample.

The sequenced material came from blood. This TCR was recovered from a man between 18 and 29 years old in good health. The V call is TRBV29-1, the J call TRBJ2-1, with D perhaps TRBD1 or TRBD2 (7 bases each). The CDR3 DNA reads TGCAGCGTTGACCGGCCCCAGGGGGGGCGAAATGAGCAGTTCTTC. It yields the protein CSVDRPQGGRNEQFF.